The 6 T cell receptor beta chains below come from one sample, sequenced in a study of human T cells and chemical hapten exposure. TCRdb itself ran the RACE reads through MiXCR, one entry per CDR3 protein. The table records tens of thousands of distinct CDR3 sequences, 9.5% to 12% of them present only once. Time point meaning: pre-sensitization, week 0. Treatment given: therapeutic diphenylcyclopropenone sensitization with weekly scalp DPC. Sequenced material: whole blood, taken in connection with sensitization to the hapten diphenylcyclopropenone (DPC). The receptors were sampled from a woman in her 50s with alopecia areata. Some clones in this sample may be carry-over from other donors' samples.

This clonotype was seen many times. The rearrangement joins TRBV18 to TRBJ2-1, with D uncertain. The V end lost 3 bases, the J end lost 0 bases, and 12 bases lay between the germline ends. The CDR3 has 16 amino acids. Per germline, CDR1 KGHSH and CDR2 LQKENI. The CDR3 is CASSPRAESSYNEQFF. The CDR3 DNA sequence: TGTGCCAGCTCACCCCGGGCGGAAAGCTCCTACAATGAGCAGTTCTTC.

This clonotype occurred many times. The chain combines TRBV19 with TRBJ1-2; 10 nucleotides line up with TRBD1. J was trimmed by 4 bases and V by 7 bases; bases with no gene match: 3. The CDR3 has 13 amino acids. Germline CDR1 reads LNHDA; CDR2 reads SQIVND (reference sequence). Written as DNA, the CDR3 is TGTGCCAGTACGGGACAGGGGTTCTATGGCTACACCTTC. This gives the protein CASTGQGFYGYTF.

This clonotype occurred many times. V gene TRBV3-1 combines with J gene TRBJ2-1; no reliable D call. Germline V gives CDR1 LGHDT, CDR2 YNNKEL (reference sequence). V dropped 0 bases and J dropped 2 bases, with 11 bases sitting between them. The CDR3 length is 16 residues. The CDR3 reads CASSQDVVKPYNEQFF. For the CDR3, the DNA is TGTGCCAGCAGCCAAGATGTAGTCAAACCCTACAATGAGCAGTTCTTC.

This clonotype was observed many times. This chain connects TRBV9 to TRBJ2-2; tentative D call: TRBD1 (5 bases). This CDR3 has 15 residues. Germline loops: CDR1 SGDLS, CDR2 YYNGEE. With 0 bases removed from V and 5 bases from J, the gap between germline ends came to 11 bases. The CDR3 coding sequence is TGTGCCAGCAGCGTAGGGGGCGGAAGGACCGGGGAGCTGTTTTTT. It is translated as CASSVGGGRTGELFF.

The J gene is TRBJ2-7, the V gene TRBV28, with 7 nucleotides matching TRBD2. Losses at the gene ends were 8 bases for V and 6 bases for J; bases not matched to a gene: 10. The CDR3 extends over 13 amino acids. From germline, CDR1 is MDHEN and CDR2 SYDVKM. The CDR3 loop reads CASFEGGPGEQYF. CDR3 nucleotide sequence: TGTGCCAGCTTTGAGGGAGGGCCGGGCGAGCAGTACTTC.

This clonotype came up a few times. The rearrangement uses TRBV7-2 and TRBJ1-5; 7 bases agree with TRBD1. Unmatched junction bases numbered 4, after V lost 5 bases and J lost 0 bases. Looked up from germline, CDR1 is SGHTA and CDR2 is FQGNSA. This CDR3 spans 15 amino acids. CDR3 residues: CASSLNRGSNQPQHF. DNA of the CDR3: TGTGCCAGCAGCCTCAACAGGGGTAGCAATCAGCCCCAGCATTTT.